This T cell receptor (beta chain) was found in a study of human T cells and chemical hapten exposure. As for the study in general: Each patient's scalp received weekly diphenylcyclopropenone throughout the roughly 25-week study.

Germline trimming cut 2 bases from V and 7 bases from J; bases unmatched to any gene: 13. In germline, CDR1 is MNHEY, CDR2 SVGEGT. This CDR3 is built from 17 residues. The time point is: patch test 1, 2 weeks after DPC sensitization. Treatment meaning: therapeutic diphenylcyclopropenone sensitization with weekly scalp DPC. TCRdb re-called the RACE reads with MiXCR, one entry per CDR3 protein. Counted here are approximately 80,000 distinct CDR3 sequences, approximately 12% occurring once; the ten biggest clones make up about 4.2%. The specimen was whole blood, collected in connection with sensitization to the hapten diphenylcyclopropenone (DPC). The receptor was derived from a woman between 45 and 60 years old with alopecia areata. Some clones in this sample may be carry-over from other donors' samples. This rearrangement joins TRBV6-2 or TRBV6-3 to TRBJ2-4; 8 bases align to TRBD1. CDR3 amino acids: CASSYGQGASVLNIQYF. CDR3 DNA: TGTGCCAGCAGTTACGGCCAGGGGGCGAGTGTTTTGAACATTCAGTACTTC.